The rows below give T cell receptor beta chains drawn from one sample of a study of cytomegalovirus exposure and HLA in healthy donors. The data were produced by immunoSEQ multiplex PCR, yet TCRdb's version contains in-frame clones alone and is incomplete. The table records 100,000 to 150,000 clones, approximately 80% of them present only once. The sequenced material came from PBMCs. The receptors derive from a female donor in good health and CMV-seronegative. CDR3s include the opening cysteine and the closing phenylalanine or tryptophan. Clone size is given for some rows only: seen once, a few or many times, or a class if the clone is expanded.

few	TRBV11-2	TRBJ2-5	CASSQGQIQETQYF
.	TRBV10-3	TRBJ2-1	CAISEASGSGVDEQFF
few	TRBV11-2	TRBJ2-3	CASSQTGDTQYF
.	TRBV9	TRBJ1-2	CASSGGRPPGYTF
few	TRBV6-4	TRBJ2-3	CASSSGTSGDTQYF
.	TRBV15	TRBJ1-1	CATSRERYTEAFF
.	TRBV2	TRBJ2-7	CASRTGQGPYEQYF
.	TRBV7-9	TRBJ1-2	CASSLGGDFPYGYTF
.	TRBV7-9	TRBJ1-3	CASSLGRPRLSSGNTIYF
.	TRBV9	TRBJ1-2	CASSVEAGSYGYTF
.	TRBV10-1	TRBJ2-4	CASSEWGEAKNIQYF
once	TRBV5-1	TRBJ1-1	CASSLGRESEAFF
.	TRBV4-1	TRBJ1-3	CASSPLTGKIGNTIYF
.	TRBV28	TRBJ1-3	CASSLSLGTGNPGNTIYF
.	TRBV5-1	TRBJ2-2	CASSLYPSGNTGELFF
.	TRBV28	TRBJ1-1	CASSSGAGGPNTEAFF
.	TRBV5-1	TRBJ2-1	CASSRTSNEQFF
.	TRBV4-1	TRBJ2-7	CASSQGVGQLGEQYF
.	TRBV5-6	TRBJ2-1	CASSTTSPEQFF
.	TRBV7-2	TRBJ2-7	CASSFGVTGDYEQYF
once	TRBV7-9	TRBJ2-7	CASSPGRLTLDEQYF
.	TRBV28	TRBJ1-1	CASSLSQENTEAFF
.	TRBV29-1	TRBJ2-6	CSVPVEGQGAAPGANVLTF
.	TRBV19	TRBJ1-3	CASSSIDSGNTIYF
.	TRBV7-2	TRBJ2-7	CASSLEWDPTAYEQYF
.	TRBV10-3	TRBJ1-2	CAISAGTVYGYTF
once	TRBV7-9	TRBJ2-7	CASSLRTSGTYEQYF
.	TRBV5-4	TRBJ1-1	CASRRGGSRMNTEAFF
.	TRBV5-1	TRBJ1-1	CASSRMTGGNTEAFF
.	TRBV11-2	TRBJ2-1	CASSPRLAGAYNEQFF
.	TRBV13	TRBJ2-3	CASSSPLHTQYF
.	TRBV5-1	TRBJ1-3	CASSAHGGNTIYF
.	TRBV28	TRBJ1-5	CASSRTGSQPQHF
few	TRBV4-3	TRBJ1-4	CASSQDRQGRTNEKLFF
few	TRBV2	TRBJ2-7	CASSPTRSYEQYF
.	TRBV6-1	TRBJ1-1	CASSDEGLNTEAFF
.	TRBV7-8	TRBJ2-3	CASSPRGLAGDTQYF
once	TRBV7-2	TRBJ1-5	CASSLVGASQPQHF
.	TRBV6-5	.	CASGERRYEQYF
.	TRBV27	TRBJ1-4	CASSLYGGTGITGEKLFF
.	TRBV6-1	TRBJ2-3	CASSEGTGRYTQYF
.	TRBV5-4	TRBJ2-1	CASSSWERPSYNEQFF
.	TRBV6-1	TRBJ1-2	CASRTGQGAYGYTF
few	TRBV18	TRBJ2-7	CASSPPVDRGGEQYF
few	TRBV30	TRBJ1-5	CAWSSQGAPQPQHF
.	TRBV4-3	TRBJ1-4	CASSQDLSHALGRVGEKLFF
.	TRBV10-3	TRBJ2-3	CAISERGGTAPTIPTDTQYF
.	TRBV9	TRBJ1-1	CASSVVGAGNTEAFF
.	TRBV5-4	TRBJ2-5	CASSQGQGTLETQYF